This T cell receptor beta chain came from a study of cytomegalovirus exposure and HLA in healthy donors. Whole-study results and caveats: TCR beta V- and J-gene trimming was later associated with a missense DCLRE1C variant. A later examination showed that TCR association rates differed by HLA locus, with DRB1 most and HLA-C fewest. Reportedly, fewer N-insertions than the approximately 700-donor mean appeared in an Asian-associated ancestry cluster in a later analysis.

V was pared by 4 bases and J by 5 bases, with 17 bases between. CDR1 and CDR2 from the germline V gene are SEHNR and FQNEAQ (reference sequence). This CDR3 is 15 amino acids long. PCR used 60 Vbeta primers and 13 Jbeta primers. Data came from immunoSEQ multiplex PCR; TCRdb stores just in-frame clones and leaves some out. The data show 130,000 to 150,000 clones, with roughly 80% seen just once and around 4.1% held by the top ten. This clone was counted a few times. Its antigen remains unknown. V usage is TRBV7-9 and J usage is TRBJ2-5; a weak D match, TRBD2 (7 bases). The source of this sequence is a man in his forties in good health and CMV-seropositive. The source material was PBMCs. CDR3 in amino acids: CASSSGPGGDETQYF. CDR3 in DNA: TGTGCCAGCAGCTCAGGCCCGGGGGGCGATGAGACCCAGTACTTC. Drawing the rest from reference TRBV7-9 and TRBJ2-5, the complete variable domain is DTGVSQNPRHKITKRGQNVTFRCDPISEHNRLYWYRQTLGQGPEFLTYFQNEAQLEKSRLLSDRFSAERPKGSFSTLEIQRTEQGDSAMYLCASSSGPGGDETQYFGPGTRLLVL.